The 10 T cell receptor beta chains reported below all come from one sample, sequenced in a study of OX40 agonist ivuxolimab in advanced cancers. The protocol was immunoSEQ multiplex PCR, while the TCRdb copy is restricted to in-frame clones and leaves out a portion. The sample records about 110,000 clones, about 91% being singletons. This sample comprised CD4+ or CD8+ T cells sorted from blood, obtained in a trial of the OX40 agonist ivuxolimab. These receptors all come from an adult with an advanced solid tumor such as melanoma, head and neck, liver or kidney cancer.

The genes are TRBV7-3 and TRBJ2-1; D gene ambiguous. The germline V and J ends were trimmed by 5 bases and 4 bases, with 18 bases remaining between them. The CDR3 has 16 amino acids. The germline CDR1 and CDR2 sequences are SGHTA and FQGTGA. Here the CDR3 reads CASSPTRAARYNEQFF. CDR3 coding DNA: TGTGCCAGCAGCCCGACCCGGGCCGCCAGGTACAATGAGCAGTTCTTC.

In this sample, this clone turned up once. The genes are TRBV20-1 and TRBJ2-5; D is ambiguous. Germline CDR1 is DFQATT and CDR2 is SNEGSKA (reference sequence). This CDR3 region has 11 residues. V lost 3 bases and J 5 bases, leaving 7 bases between the germline ends. In nucleotides, the CDR3 is TGCAGTGCTAGCTTCTCGGAGACCCAGTACTTC. Protein product: CSASFSETQYF.

The chain couples TRBV6-4 to TRBJ1-4; the D is unclear. Deletions cut 2 bases from V and 8 bases from J, with 15 bases between. CDR3 length: 15 residues. Germline CDR1 reads MRHNA; CDR2 reads SNTAGT. CDR3 in DNA: TGTGCCAGCAGTGACGCGAGGGTTTTGTTCGAAAAACTGTTTTTT. Residues: CASSDARVLFEKLFF.

The chain has TRBV30 and TRBJ2-6; no clear D gene. The CDR3 is 14 residues long. Germline lookup yields CDR1 GTSNPN and CDR2 SVGIG (reference sequence). V lost 4 bases to trimming and J lost 0 bases, with 7 bases between them. This CDR3 is CAWTVGSGANVLTF. Written as DNA, the CDR3 is TGTGCCTGGACCGTAGGCTCTGGGGCCAACGTCCTGACTTTC.

This rearrangement joins TRBV6-1 to TRBJ1-1; 10 bases align to TRBD1. CDR1 MNHNS and CDR2 SASEGT come from the germline V gene. J lost 9 bases, V lost 2 bases, and 3 bases had no gene match. The CDR3 is 13 amino acids. In nucleotides, the CDR3 is TGTGCCAGCAGTGAAAAGGGACAGGGGAAAGCTTTCTTT. It yields the protein CASSEKGQGKAFF.

The chain joins TRBV6-5 to TRBJ1-6; D ambiguous. CDR1 is MNHEY, CDR2 SVGAGI, per germline. This CDR3 contains 16 residues. The V end lost 2 bases, the J end lost 10 bases, and 18 bases lay between the germline ends. The CDR3 sequence is CASSYHRTRRYSPLHF. The CDR3 nucleotides are TGTGCCAGCAGTTACCACCGGACCCGGAGGTACTCACCCCTCCACTTT.

The chain carries TRBV29-1 and TRBJ2-3; D is uncertain. CDR3 length: 12 residues. Germline V lookup: CDR1 SQVTM, CDR2 ANQGSEA. Trimming removed 5 bases from V and 2 bases from J, with 8 bases in between. The CDR3 loop is CSVFKDTDTQYF. The CDR3 DNA reads TGCAGCGTTTTCAAGGACACAGATACGCAGTATTTT.

The chain carries TRBV7-3 and TRBJ2-5; D gene uncertain. The CDR3 runs to 14 residues. The V end lost 3 bases, the J end lost 1 base, and 9 bases lay between the germline ends. The V gene's germline CDR1 is SGHTA and CDR2 FQGTGA. CDR3 in amino acids: CASSFAGPQETQYF. CDR3 DNA sequence: TGTGCCAGCAGCTTTGCCGGGCCCCAAGAGACCCAGTACTTC. Full variable domain (rest looked up from reference TRBV7-3 and TRBJ2-5): GAGVSQTPSNKVTEKGKYVELRCDPISGHTALYWYRQSLGQGPEFLIYFQGTGAADDSGLPNDRFFAVRPEGSVSTLKIQRTERGDSAVYLCASSFAGPQETQYFGPGTRLLVL.

The gene calls are TRBV6-6 and TRBJ2-7; 8 bases line up with TRBD2. V lost 6 bases, J lost 0 bases, and 4 bases stayed unmatched. This CDR3 region has 14 residues. The germline gives CDR1 MNHNY, CDR2 SVGAGI (reference sequence). The CDR3 sequence is CASRGSGSSYEQYF. The DNA of the CDR3 is TGTGCCAGCAGGGGAAGCGGGAGCTCCTACGAGCAGTACTTC.

V and J are TRBV19 and TRBJ2-5; D is unclear. Per germline, CDR1 LNHDA and CDR2 SQIVND (reference sequence). With 4 bases removed from V and 3 bases from J, the gap between germline ends came to 9 bases. The CDR3 loop spans 13 amino acids. CDR3 protein: CASSTVMEETQYF. The CDR3 coding sequence is TGTGCCAGTAGTACCGTGATGGAAGAGACCCAGTACTTC.